The next 2 T cell receptor beta chains were all read from a single sample in a study of T cells in Graves' hyperthyroidism and ophthalmopathy. What was amplified from RNA transcripts were TCR beta CDR3 regions. A first-round RT-PCR of the TCR CDR3 used the HTBI primer set. A single record per CDR3 protein comes from TCRdb applying MiXCR to the multiplex PCR reads. The sample contains a few hundred thousand distinct CDR3 sequences, less than 25% of which appear only once. The sequenced sample consisted of blood. The receptor set was obtained from a man aged 18 to 29 with Graves' hyperthyroidism.

This clonotype has a handful of counts. This chain joins TRBV5-5 and TRBJ2-5; maybe TRBD2 (5 bases). CDR1 is SGHKS, CDR2 YYEKEE, per germline (reference sequence). CDR3 length: 15 amino acids. The V gene lost 4 bases and the J gene lost 3 bases, with 16 bases spanning the gap. The CDR3 is CASSIATSSEETQYF. CDR3 nucleotides: TGTGCCAGCAGCATAGCCACTAGTTCGGAAGAGACCCAGTACTTC.

This clonotype was found many times. The chain recombines TRBV28 with TRBJ2-7; TRBD1 matches 7 bases. Per germline, CDR1 MDHEN and CDR2 SYDVKM. The length of the CDR3 is 13 residues. J lost 12 bases, V lost 6 bases, and 14 bases had no gene match. CDR3 sequence reads: CASSRDRQPAMYF. The CDR3 DNA reads as TGTGCCAGCAGCCGGGACAGACAGCCGGCGATGTACTTC.